Shown below are 13 T cell receptor beta chains from a single sample sequenced in a study of metastatic and nonmetastatic thyroid tumors. Thyroid surgery was preceded by no treatment in any patient. TCRdb re-analyzed the PCR reads through MiXCR. Of about 50,000 clones detected, 20% to 25% appear once; the ten largest clones hold around 4%. Sequencing was carried out using blood. The receptors originated from a female donor with papillary thyroid cancer or a benign thyroid nodule (not recorded which). Some clones in this sample may be carry-over from other donors' samples.

This clone appeared a few times. The junction shows a germline mismatch at one end, possibly a read error. The V call is TRBV6-6, the J call TRBJ2-6; D unresolved. This CDR3 is 17 amino acids long. Looked up from germline, CDR1 is MNHNY and CDR2 is SVGAGI (reference sequence). The CDR3 nucleotides are TGTGCCAGCAGTTACTCCCCCCCCGTGTCTGGGCCCAACGTCCTGACTTTC. Translating it yields CASSYSPPVSGPNVLTF.

This clone was seen ten or more times. Written as DNA, the CDR3 is TGTGCCAGCAGTTTAGGGGGCTATGGCTACACCTTC. It codes for CASSLGGYGYTF. V and J are TRBV28 and TRBJ1-2; D is perhaps TRBD1 (5 bases). The CDR3 contains 12 residues. CDR1 and CDR2 from the germline V gene are MDHEN and SYDVKM. Trimming took off 2 bases at V and 4 bases at J, with 5 bases between the two ends.

This clone was seen only a few times. A much larger clone is a single base away; this may be a read error. The chain links TRBV29-1 to TRBJ2-7; no clear D. This CDR3 is built from 11 residues. CDR1 SQVTM and CDR2 ANQGSEA come from the germline V gene. This CDR3 is CGVYQFYEQYF. The CDR3, as DNA: TGCGGCGTTTATCAGTTCTACGAGCAGTACTTC.

To note about this clone: Germline and junction disagree at one end, which may indicate a read error. V usage is TRBV7-3 and J usage is TRBJ2-6, with D perhaps TRBD1 (5 bases). The germline gives CDR1 SGHTA, CDR2 FQGTGA. This CDR3 has 16 amino acids. The CDR3 DNA sequence: TGTGCCAGCAGCTTAACGGGGCGTTCTGGGGCCAACGCCCTGACTTTC. Its translation is CASSLTGRSGANALTF.

This clone was recorded a few times. V is TRBV6-2 or TRBV6-3 and J is TRBJ1-3; D is uncertain. This CDR3 region has 15 residues. Germline assignment: CDR1 MNHEY and CDR2 SVGEGT. The V end lost 2 bases, the J end lost 3 bases, and 11 bases lay between the germline ends. CDR3 protein: CASSYSWRLGNTIYF. The CDR3 nucleotides read TGTGCCAGCAGTTACAGCTGGCGGCTTGGAAACACCATATATTTT.

This clone was counted many times. CDR3 amino acids: CASSPGAGPDTQYF. CDR3 in DNA: TGCGCCAGCAGCCCCGGTGCGGGCCCAGATACGCAGTATTTT. The J gene is TRBJ2-3, the V gene TRBV5-1; tentative D call: TRBD2 (5 bases). The CDR3 consists of 14 residues. Germline lookup yields CDR1 SGHRS and CDR2 YFSETQ. V was cut by 4 bases and J by 4 bases, with 13 bases left in between.

This clone was detected many times. The chain carries TRBV28 and TRBJ2-5; 15 bases are shared with TRBD2. Germline loops: CDR1 MDHEN, CDR2 SYDVKM. The CDR3 runs to 16 residues. V was clipped by 6 bases and J by 5 bases; unmatched bases: 7. In nucleotides, the CDR3 is TGTGCCAGCAGGTGGGGGACTAGCGGGAGGATGGAGACCCAGTACTTC. Amino acid sequence: CASRWGTSGRMETQYF.

This clone was recorded many times. The chain links TRBV5-1 to TRBJ2-3, with 9 bases that match TRBD2. This CDR3 has 16 residues. V shed 0 bases and J 1 base; nucleotides not matched to a gene: 3. Germline V lookup: CDR1 SGHRS, CDR2 YFSETQ. For the CDR3, the DNA is TGCGCCAGCAGCTTGGATAGCGGGGGCGGCACAGATACGCAGTATTTT. Its translation: CASSLDSGGGTDTQYF.

This clone was counted many times. This sample also contains other DNA sequences that code for the same CDR3. The genes are TRBV20-1 and TRBJ2-5; D not resolved. The CDR3 contains 14 residues. The V end lost 3 bases, the J end lost 4 bases, and 15 bases lay between the germline ends. Looked up from germline, CDR1 is DFQATT and CDR2 is SNEGSKA (reference sequence). The CDR3 DNA follows: TGCAGTGCTAGGTTAAGCAACCGAGGAGAGACCCAGTACTTC. Residues: CSARLSNRGETQYF.

In its sample, this clone was seen many times. V is TRBV20-1 and J is TRBJ1-6, with D unresolved. The V and J ends lost 6 bases and 11 bases respectively, with 17 bases between them. The CDR3 sequence is 13 residues long. Germline CDR1 reads DFQATT; CDR2 reads SNEGSKA (reference sequence). CDR3 sequence reads: CSALSGLTAPLHF. The CDR3 nucleotides are TGCAGTGCCTTAAGCGGGTTGACGGCACCCCTCCACTTT.

This clone was counted at least ten times. This chain uses TRBV6-1 with TRBJ2-1, with 10 bases that match TRBD2. Germline V gene data show CDR1 as MNHNS and CDR2 as SASEGT. V shed 0 bases and J 8 bases; nucleotides not matched to a gene: 4. The CDR3 has 15 amino acids. The CDR3 here is CASSEASGGWDEQFF. CDR3 nucleotide sequence: TGTGCCAGCAGTGAAGCTAGCGGGGGGTGGGATGAGCAGTTCTTC.

The V call is TRBV20-1, the J call TRBJ2-7; TRBD2 aligns across 8 bases. CDR3 length: 14 amino acids. Germline V CDR1 and CDR2: DFQATT, SNEGSKA (reference sequence). The CDR3 protein is CSQMISGMSSEQYF. CDR3 DNA sequence: TGCAGCCAGATGATTAGCGGGATGTCTAGCGAGCAGTACTTC.

This clone was counted many times. The rearrangement uses TRBV7-3 and TRBJ1-1; D ambiguous. CDR1 is SGHTA and CDR2 is FQGTGA in the germline V gene. Trimming left V 4 bases short and J 0 bases short, with 9 bases between. The CDR3 has 14 residues. For the CDR3, the DNA is TGTGCCAGCAGCTCGGACCGCTTGAACACTGAAGCTTTCTTT. Its translation is CASSSDRLNTEAFF.